This T cell receptor beta chain was sequenced in a study of blood T cell repertoires in COVID-19. Turning to the study itself: Sites across the United States, Italy and Spain contributed samples from acute and convalescent COVID-19.

The table came from immunoSEQ multiplex PCR; TCRdb's copy has only in-frame clones and leaves some out. Seen here are roughly 200,000 clones, around 87% observed once, and the top ten hold about 0.96%. This CDR3 is 12 amino acids long. Trimming removed 6 bases at V and 8 bases at J, with 10 bases between. Germline assignment: CDR1 MNHEY and CDR2 SMNVEV (reference sequence). Sequencing was performed on peripheral blood. The rearrangement joins TRBV27 to TRBJ1-4; TRBD1 is a possible D gene (6 bases). This TCR was sampled from a woman aged 18-35 years who had recovered from COVID-19. The CDR3 nucleotides read TGTGCCAGCAGACGGCAGGGGGAAAAACTGTTTTTT. Translated: CASRRQGEKLFF.